Presented here are 21 T cell receptor beta chains from one specimen sequenced in a study of blood T cell repertoires in COVID-19. Only in-frame clones appear in the TCRdb table, and some are missing; sequencing was by immunoSEQ multiplex PCR. The sample lists about 240,000 clones; 85% to 90% were seen once. Sequenced: peripheral blood. These TCRs come from a woman between 65 and 79 years old with active or convalescent COVID-19.

This chain links TRBV5-1 with TRBJ2-2; 9 bases fit TRBD1. CDR3 length: 16 residues. V lost 3 bases to trimming and J lost 4 bases; unmatched junction nucleotides: 7. CDR1 is SGHRS, CDR2 YFSETQ, per germline. The CDR3 protein is CASSSRQGVVTGELFF. CDR3 coding DNA: TGCGCCAGCAGCTCGCGACAGGGGGTAGTCACCGGGGAGCTGTTTTTT. The full variable domain, in which reference TRBV5-1 and TRBJ2-2 provide the parts outside the CDR3, is KAGVTQTPRYLIKTRGQQVTLSCSPISGHRSVSWYQQTPGQGLQFLFEYFSETQRNKGNFPGRFSGRQFSNSRSEMNVSTLELGDSALYLCASSSRQGVVTGELFFGEGSRLTVL.

This clone has a single count. V gene TRBV7-2 combines with J gene TRBJ1-1; perhaps TRBD1 as D (5 bases). Trimming shortened V by 3 bases and J by 2 bases, and 13 bases separated the two germline ends. The germline V gene encodes CDR1 SGHTA and CDR2 FQGNSA. The CDR3 is 15 residues long. The CDR3 region is CASSFPQGGNTEAFF. The DNA for the CDR3 is TGTGCCAGCAGCTTCCCCCAGGGAGGCAACACTGAAGCTTTCTTT.

This rearrangement joins TRBV5-4 to TRBJ2-7, with D perhaps matching TRBD2 (5 bases). Deletions cut 3 bases from V and 3 bases from J, with 13 bases between. Per germline, CDR1 SGHNT and CDR2 YYREEE (reference sequence). The CDR3 spans 14 residues. CDR3 region: CASSSRVLGYEQYF. The CDR3 nucleotides are TGTGCCAGCAGCTCGAGGGTACTAGGCTACGAGCAGTACTTC. Full variable domain (outside the CDR3, taken from reference TRBV5-4 and TRBJ2-7): ETGVTQSPTHLIKTRGQQVTLRCSSQSGHNTVSWYQQALGQGPQFIFQYYREEENGRGNFPPRFSGLQFPNYSSELNVNALELDDSALYLCASSSRVLGYEQYFGPGTRLTVT.

The rearrangement links TRBV6-2 or TRBV6-3 to TRBJ2-5, with 8 nucleotides matching TRBD2. The CDR3 consists of 13 residues. J lost 4 bases, V lost 5 bases, and 3 bases had no gene match. Germline values: CDR1 MNHEY, CDR2 SVGEGT. CDR3 residues: CASSGLAAETQYF. In DNA form, the CDR3 reads TGTGCCAGCAGTGGACTAGCAGCAGAGACCCAGTACTTC.

This chain connects TRBV6-6 to TRBJ1-5, with unresolved D. Looked up from germline, CDR1 is MNHNY and CDR2 is SVGAGI (reference sequence). V gave up 10 bases and J gave up 3 bases, with 13 bases separating them. The CDR3 has 13 residues. CDR3 DNA sequence: TGTGCCATCCGCCGGGATTACAATCAGCCCCAGCATTTT. Encoded protein: CAIRRDYNQPQHF.

The table lists this clone with a count of one. V gene TRBV7-9 combines with J gene TRBJ1-1; possibly TRBD1 for D (5 bases). Trimming shortened V by 5 bases and J by 0 bases, and 13 bases separated the two germline ends. CDR1 and CDR2 (germline): SEHNR, FQNEAQ (reference sequence). The CDR3 is 15 residues long. CDR3 protein: CASSPQRGMNTEAFF. The CDR3 DNA reads TGTGCCAGCAGCCCACAGCGGGGCATGAACACTGAAGCTTTCTTT.

This chain connects TRBV2 to TRBJ2-1; 10 bases align to TRBD2. The CDR3 length is 15 residues. Germline V gene data show CDR1 as SNHLY and CDR2 as FYNNEI. The junction had 9 bases not matched to a gene; V was cut back by 8 bases and J by 5 bases. For the CDR3, the DNA is TGTGCCAGCCAATGGACTAGCGGTAAAGACAATGAGCAGTTCTTC. Residues: CASQWTSGKDNEQFF.

The genes are TRBV11-2 and TRBJ1-1, with D possibly TRBD1 on 5 matching bases. CDR3 length equals 14 residues. Trimming took off 5 bases at V and 2 bases at J, with 12 bases between the two ends. Looked up from germline, CDR1 is SGHAT and CDR2 is FQNNGV. CDR3 region: CASSSRVLNTEAFF. The CDR3 region has the DNA TGTGCCAGCAGCAGCAGGGTCCTAAACACTGAAGCTTTCTTT.

The chain has TRBV13 and TRBJ1-4, with TRBD1 identical over 7 bases. V trimming: 5 bases; J trimming: 8 bases; junction bases outside the gene matches: 11. Per germline, CDR1 PRHDT and CDR2 FYEKMQ (reference sequence). The CDR3 totals 15 residues. CDR3 sequence: CASSPSTGSWEKLFF. For the CDR3, the DNA is TGTGCCAGCAGCCCCTCGACAGGGTCATGGGAAAAACTGTTTTTT.

V is TRBV11-2 and J is TRBJ1-5, with 10 bases aligning to TRBD1. CDR3 length: 18 residues. V dropped 0 bases and J dropped 7; count of bases not matched to a gene: 12. The germline gives CDR1 SGHAT, CDR2 FQNNGV. CDR3 sequence reads: CASSLDTPGTGANQPQHF. The CDR3 region has the DNA TGTGCCAGCAGCTTAGATACTCCCGGGACAGGGGCAAACCAGCCCCAGCATTTT.

The V call is TRBV5-6, the J call TRBJ1-5; 10 bases agree with TRBD1. The CDR3 runs 16 residues. With V trimmed by 4 bases and J by 6 bases, 10 bases remained unmatched. CDR1 and CDR2 from the germline V gene are SGHDT and YYEEEE. CDR3 sequence: CASSIDRGRGIQPQHF. In DNA, the CDR3 is TGTGCCAGCAGCATAGACAGGGGGCGCGGAATTCAGCCCCAGCATTTT.

The chain has TRBV6-2 or TRBV6-3 and TRBJ2-3; TRBD2 aligns across 9 bases. V lost 5 bases and J lost 4; bases outside the gene matches: 7. There are 15 residues in the CDR3. Per the germline V gene, CDR1 is MNHEY and CDR2 is SVGEGT. CDR3 loop: CASSRAGGAADTQYF. The CDR3 DNA reads as TGTGCCAGCAGTCGCGCGGGGGGGGCCGCAGATACGCAGTATTTT.

The chain combines TRBV24-1 with TRBJ2-1; 11 bases agree with TRBD1. The V gene end was trimmed by 9 bases and the J gene end by 6 bases; junction bases not matched to a gene: 9. The length of the CDR3 is 15 residues. The germline CDR1 and CDR2 sequences are KGHDR and SFDVKD. The CDR3 DNA reads TGTGCCACCGGTAGGACAGGGGGCGCGATCAATGAGCAGTTCTTC. Translated, it gives CATGRTGGAINEQFF.

With respect to this clone: Other DNA sequences in the same sample also yield this CDR3. The V gene is TRBV3-1 (or the pseudogene TRBV3-2), the J gene TRBJ2-5; D is ambiguous. Trimming left V 1 base short and J 5 bases short, with 5 bases between. The CDR3 totals 12 residues. Per the germline V gene, CDR1 is LGHDT and CDR2 is YNNKEL (reference sequence). CDR3 amino acids: CASSQAGETQYF. The CDR3 nucleotides read TGTGCCAGCAGCCAAGCCGGTGAGACCCAGTACTTC.

This chain joins TRBV5-4 and TRBJ1-1; unclear D gene. V shed 2 bases and J shed 4 bases, with 12 bases lying between them. In germline, CDR1 is SGHNT, CDR2 YYREEE (reference sequence). The CDR3 is 14 residues long. CDR3 loop: CASSFEGKFTEAFF. For the CDR3, the DNA is TGTGCCAGCAGCTTCGAGGGAAAGTTCACTGAAGCTTTCTTT.

This chain uses TRBV10-3 with TRBJ2-5, with D perhaps TRBD1 (7 bases). With 4 bases removed from V and 5 bases from J, the gap between germline ends came to 11 bases. The CDR3 sequence is 13 residues long. Looked up from germline, CDR1 is ENHRY and CDR2 is SYGVKD. This chain's CDR3 is CAISGTGGETQYF. CDR3 nucleotide sequence: TGTGCCATCAGTGGGACAGGAGGGGAGACCCAGTACTTC.

The chain combines TRBV24-1 with TRBJ2-1; perhaps TRBD1 as D (5 bases). CDR3 length: 12 residues. CDR1 is KGHDR and CDR2 is SFDVKD in the germline V gene. V was trimmed by 10 bases and J by 7 bases, leaving 13 bases between them. CDR3 loop: CATSKQGNEQFF. CDR3 DNA: TGTGCCACGAGTAAGCAGGGTAATGAGCAGTTCTTC.

J is TRBJ1-4 and V is TRBV5-8; 8 bases fit TRBD1. V trimming: 4 bases; J trimming: 7 bases; junction bases outside the gene matches: 6. Germline V CDR1 and CDR2: SGHTS, YDEGEE. The CDR3 totals 14 residues. CDR3 coding DNA: TGTGCCAGCAGCCCCAGGGGGCAAGGTGAAAAACTGTTTTTT. Encoded protein: CASSPRGQGEKLFF.

The V call is TRBV7-3, the J call TRBJ2-6; 7 positions match TRBD1. Germline loops: CDR1 SGHTA, CDR2 FQGTGA. This CDR3 contains 19 residues. Unmatched junction bases numbered 10, after V lost 0 bases and J lost 2 bases. The CDR3 DNA is TGTGCCAGCAGCTTAACTCCCACAGGGGTTTGGGCTGGGGCCAACGTCCTGACTTTC. Amino acid sequence: CASSLTPTGVWAGANVLTF.

The chain employs TRBV19 and TRBJ1-1, with TRBD1 matching 7 bases. The germline CDR1 and CDR2 sequences are LNHDA and SQIVND (reference sequence). Trimming took 7 bases from V and 5 from J; bases not matched to a gene: 7. The CDR3 sequence is 13 residues long. The CDR3 DNA sequence: TGTGCCAGTAAGGTACAGGGGCGTACTGAAGCTTTCTTT. Translating it yields CASKVQGRTEAFF.

The chain combines TRBV11-2 with TRBJ1-2; perhaps TRBD1 as D (5 bases). V was trimmed by 5 bases and J by 6 bases, leaving 22 bases between them. The CDR3 consists of 16 residues. The germline V gene encodes CDR1 SGHAT and CDR2 FQNNGV. The DNA for the CDR3 is TGTGCCAGCAGCCCCCCTCGGCGCCTGGCAGGGCATGGCTACACCTTC. This codes for CASSPPRRLAGHGYTF.